Listed below are T cell receptor beta chains from one sample, sequenced in a study of blood T cell repertoires in COVID-19. This table comes from immunoSEQ multiplex PCR, and its TCRdb copy is limited to in-frame clones, with some not included. The data hold 95,000 to 150,000 clones, with about four fifths observed a single time. The sample was peripheral blood. The receptor set was obtained from a man between 60 and 75 years old with active or convalescent COVID-19. Each CDR3 is given with its conserved first and last residue. The D gene is left open where the match is weak. Some rows have no size entry. The others give once, few or many, or a class for an expanded clone.

v_call: TRBV19
clone_size: NA
cdr3_length: 16
d_call: NA
j_call: TRBJ1-5
cdr3_nt: TGTGCCAGTGGCCGCGGGGGGGGGCTTAGCAATCAGCCCCAGCATTTT
cdr3_aa: CASGRGGGLSNQPQHF

v_call: TRBV7-8
clone_size: NA
cdr3_length: 15
d_call: TRBD1
j_call: TRBJ1-5
cdr3_nt: TGTGCCAGCAGCTTAGCGGGACAGACAAATCAGCCCCAGCATTTT
cdr3_aa: CASSLAGQTNQPQHF

v_call: TRBV7-3
clone_size: NA
cdr3_length: 16
d_call: TRBD1
j_call: TRBJ2-2
cdr3_nt: TGTGCCAGCAGAGAGTGGGGACAGGGGGCGATCGGGGAGCTGTTTTTT
cdr3_aa: CASREWGQGAIGELFF

v_call: TRBV27
clone_size: NA
cdr3_length: 15
d_call: NA
j_call: TRBJ1-5
cdr3_nt: TGTGCCAGCAGTTTATCCCTGGCGGGCAATCAGCCCCAGCATTTT
cdr3_aa: CASSLSLAGNQPQHF

v_call: TRBV10-3
clone_size: NA
cdr3_length: 14
d_call: NA
j_call: TRBJ2-4
cdr3_nt: TGTGCCATCAGTGGGGACAAAGCCAAAAACATTCAGTACTTC
cdr3_aa: CAISGDKAKNIQYF

v_call: TRBV6-6
clone_size: NA
cdr3_length: 13
d_call: TRBD1
j_call: TRBJ2-7
cdr3_nt: TGTGCCAGCAACAGGGGGAGACTCTACGAGCAGTACTTC
cdr3_aa: CASNRGRLYEQYF

v_call: TRBV6-5
clone_size: NA
cdr3_length: 13
d_call: NA
j_call: TRBJ1-4
cdr3_nt: TGTGCCAGCCGGGGGGAGGGTCGGGAAAAACTGTTTTTT
cdr3_aa: CASRGEGREKLFF

v_call: TRBV19
clone_size: NA
cdr3_length: 16
d_call: NA
j_call: TRBJ2-6
cdr3_nt: TGTGCCAGTAGCCCGGGACACACCTCTGGGGCCAACGTCCTGACTTTC
cdr3_aa: CASSPGHTSGANVLTF

v_call: TRBV24-1
clone_size: NA
cdr3_length: 15
d_call: NA
j_call: TRBJ2-1
cdr3_nt: TGTGCCACCAGTGATCCTCGGACAGCCTACAATGAGCAGTTCTTC
cdr3_aa: CATSDPRTAYNEQFF

v_call: TRBV6-4
clone_size: NA
cdr3_length: 15
d_call: TRBD1
j_call: TRBJ2-7
cdr3_nt: TGTGCCAGCAGTGACGGGACAGGGATATCCTACGAGCAGTACTTC
cdr3_aa: CASSDGTGISYEQYF

v_call: TRBV5-1
clone_size: few
cdr3_length: 15
d_call: NA
j_call: TRBJ2-2
cdr3_nt: TGCGCCAGCAGCTTGGCGGGTCGGGACACCGGGGAGCTGTTTTTT
cdr3_aa: CASSLAGRDTGELFF

v_call: TRBV2
clone_size: NA
cdr3_length: 13
d_call: TRBD2
j_call: TRBJ2-3
cdr3_nt: TGTGCCAGCAATCTAGCGGGAGCAGATACGCAGTATTTT
cdr3_aa: CASNLAGADTQYF

v_call: TRBV18
clone_size: NA
cdr3_length: 14
d_call: TRBD1
j_call: TRBJ2-5
cdr3_nt: TGTGCCAGCTCACCAGGGCAGGGGGTCGAGACCCAGTACTTC
cdr3_aa: CASSPGQGVETQYF

v_call: TRBV7-2
clone_size: NA
cdr3_length: 15
d_call: NA
j_call: TRBJ2-3
cdr3_nt: TGTGCCAGCAGCTTAGGGTCCCCGGGAACAGATACGCAGTATTTT
cdr3_aa: CASSLGSPGTDTQYF

v_call: TRBV19
clone_size: NA
cdr3_length: 17
d_call: NA
j_call: TRBJ2-2
cdr3_nt: TGTGCCAGTACCCTAGGGGGGGGCACCGTGTCCACCGGGGAGCTGTTTTTT
cdr3_aa: CASTLGGGTVSTGELFF

v_call: TRBV10-3
clone_size: NA
cdr3_length: 13
d_call: NA
j_call: TRBJ1-1
cdr3_nt: TGTGCCATCAGTGAGTCTAAGGGGGCTGAAGCTTTCTTT
cdr3_aa: CAISESKGAEAFF

v_call: TRBV24-1
clone_size: NA
cdr3_length: 14
d_call: NA
j_call: TRBJ2-3
cdr3_nt: TGTGCCACCCAGCCGCCAGGCCTCACAGATACGCAGTATTTT
cdr3_aa: CATQPPGLTDTQYF

v_call: TRBV3-1/TRBV3-2
clone_size: NA
cdr3_length: 15
d_call: NA
j_call: TRBJ2-3
cdr3_nt: TGTGCCAGCAGCCAAACGGGAAGTAGCACAGATACGCAGTATTTT
cdr3_aa: CASSQTGSSTDTQYF

v_call: TRBV11-2
clone_size: NA
cdr3_length: 14
d_call: NA
j_call: TRBJ1-4
cdr3_nt: TGTGCCAGCAGCGTTAACAGGGCGAGTGAAAAACTGTTTTTT
cdr3_aa: CASSVNRASEKLFF

v_call: TRBV5-1
clone_size: NA
cdr3_length: 18
d_call: TRBD2
j_call: TRBJ2-1
cdr3_nt: TGCGCCAGCAGCTTGAGATTCTGGGGGACTAGCGGTAACAATGAGCAGTTCTTC
cdr3_aa: CASSLRFWGTSGNNEQFF

v_call: TRBV7-2
clone_size: NA
cdr3_length: 12
d_call: NA
j_call: TRBJ2-5
cdr3_nt: TGTGCCAGCAGCCCGAGTAGCGAGACCCAGTACTTC
cdr3_aa: CASSPSSETQYF

v_call: TRBV9
clone_size: NA
cdr3_length: 15
d_call: TRBD1
j_call: TRBJ1-6
cdr3_nt: TGTGCCAGCAGCCGCGGACAGGCGTTTAATTCACCCCTCCACTTT
cdr3_aa: CASSRGQAFNSPLHF

v_call: TRBV6-5
clone_size: few
cdr3_length: 15
d_call: NA
j_call: TRBJ2-1
cdr3_nt: TGTGCCAGCAGCCTTCGGGGACACCTATACAATGAGCAGTTCTTC
cdr3_aa: CASSLRGHLYNEQFF

v_call: TRBV7-2
clone_size: NA
cdr3_length: 14
d_call: TRBD1
j_call: TRBJ2-7
cdr3_nt: TGTGCCAGCAGCTTGTACAGGGGGGAATACGAGCAGTACTTC
cdr3_aa: CASSLYRGEYEQYF

v_call: TRBV4-2
clone_size: NA
cdr3_length: 13
d_call: NA
j_call: TRBJ1-5
cdr3_nt: TGTGCCAGCAGCCAAGGGGGGGTTCAGCCCCAGCATTTT
cdr3_aa: CASSQGGVQPQHF

v_call: TRBV7-3
clone_size: once
cdr3_length: 16
d_call: TRBD2
j_call: TRBJ2-2
cdr3_nt: TGTGCCAGCAGCTCTAAAACTAGCGGGCTCACCGGGGAGCTGTTTTTT
cdr3_aa: CASSSKTSGLTGELFF

v_call: TRBV27
clone_size: NA
cdr3_length: 15
d_call: TRBD1
j_call: TRBJ2-3
cdr3_nt: TGTGCCAGCAGTAGCGACAGGGGGAGGACAGATACGCAGTATTTT
cdr3_aa: CASSSDRGRTDTQYF